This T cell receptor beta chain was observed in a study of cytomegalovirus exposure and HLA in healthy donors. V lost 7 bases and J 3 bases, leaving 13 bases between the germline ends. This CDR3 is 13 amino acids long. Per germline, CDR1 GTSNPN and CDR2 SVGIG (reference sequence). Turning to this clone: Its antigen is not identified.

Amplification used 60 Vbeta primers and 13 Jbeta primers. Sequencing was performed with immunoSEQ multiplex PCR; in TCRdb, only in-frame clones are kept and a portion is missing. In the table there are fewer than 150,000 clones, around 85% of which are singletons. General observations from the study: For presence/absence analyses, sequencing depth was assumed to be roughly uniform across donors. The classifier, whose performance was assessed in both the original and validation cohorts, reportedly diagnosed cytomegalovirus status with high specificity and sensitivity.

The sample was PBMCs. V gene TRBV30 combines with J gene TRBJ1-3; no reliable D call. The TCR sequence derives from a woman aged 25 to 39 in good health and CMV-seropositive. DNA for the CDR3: TGTGCCTCCCAAAGCGAGGGTGGAAACACCATATATTTT. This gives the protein CASQSEGGNTIYF.